Reported below is one T cell receptor beta chain. This clone's antigen is unknown. No base qualities exist here, and no much larger clone lies one base off it. The data were obtained in a study of identical twins (TCRdb year 2016). In terms of the full investigation: The study deep-sequenced TCR alpha and beta repertoires from monozygotic twins, unrelated adults of various ages and cord blood to test whether fetal clonotypes persist. Replicate twin experiments were performed at different times using different library preparation protocols to rule out contamination.

Cut back by 4 bases and 4 bases, the V and J ends lie 11 bases apart. Inclusive of the bounding cysteine and phenylalanine, the CDR3 is 14 residues long. Only the CDR3 DNA stays, 42 bases, in frame from base 1. The germline V gene yields SGHRS for CDR1 and YFSETQ for CDR2. Every donor was a healthy Caucasian. Three pairs of female monozygotic twins, all aged roughly 18 to 30 years, made up the twin cohort. CD4+ and CD8+ T cell populations were isolated with positive isolation kits from Invitrogen. Libraries were made using 5' RACE. The listed sequencing device is Illumina HiSeq 2000. A universal primer binding site was added through template switching, and the final cDNA carried a unique molecular identifier so that TCR cDNA molecules could be counted accurately. Specific primers in the conserved constant-segment region were used to synthesize first-strand cDNA for TCR alpha and beta chains. To control for contamination, every cDNA library was double barcoded, receiving both a SMART-Mk sample barcode and Illumina barcodes. TruSeq adapter sequences along with Illumina sample barcodes were introduced in two successive PCR steps. TCR alpha and beta cDNA libraries were sequenced on the Illumina HiSeq platform with custom primers. Turning to the authors' computational methods: Unique molecular identifiers were extracted from raw reads with MiGEC, and CDR3 positions were determined with MiXCR. Recombination models were inferred per individual with the repgenHMM and IGoR tools using an EM algorithm. Shared clonotype analysis was performed with the tcR package in R, normalizing sharing by the product of cloneset sizes. To study raw recombination without the effects of thymic and clonal selection, out-of-frame nonproductive sequences were analyzed. TCRdb handled the public reads itself, with Q25 trimming in fastp and clone calling in MiXCR, and kept productive beta chains. All rows with the same CDR3 protein become a single entry with the most common DNA and genes. The V and J calls, along with clone size, are taken from TCRdb and not from the paper's own processing. The sample table contains roughly 480,000 distinct CDR3 sequences; only one count was recorded for approximately 25% of them. Of the sample, about 3% falls within the top ten clones.

General study outcomes and caveats: Compared with coincidental sharing between unrelated individuals, an excess of low generation-probability sequences was observed among out-of-frame TCR alpha sequences shared between twins. Abundant cord blood beta clonotypes had fewer insertions, young adult naive repertoires showed a similar but weaker trend, and memory repertoires showed no such trend. Invariant T cells such as MAIT and iNKT could partly confound zero-insertion analyses, although diverse VJ usage argued against such confounding for most clonotypes. Conclusions relied on cross-sectional statistical analysis, since the same donors could not be followed over many years. Recombination models systematically underestimated out-of-frame TCR alpha sharing in monozygotic twins but agreed with sharing between unrelated individuals. The excess sharing between twins in beta out-of-frame sequences was weaker because fewer shared sequences reduced the signal-to-noise ratio.

The sample also formed part of further work on T cells expressing NK-cell markers. Per that second paper: TCR beta-chain repertoires were profiled in sorted CD3+CD56+NKG2C+, CD3+CD56+NKG2C- and CD3+CD56-NKG2C+ T-cell subsets from several donors. Among the eight sequenced donors, seven were HCMV-seropositive and one was HCMV-seronegative. In several experiments an anti-gammadeltaTCR antibody was added to restrict sorting to alphabetaTCR-expressing T cells. For about 6 donors, the dominant CD3+CD56+NKG2C+ clonotypes were among the top 10 CD8+ clonotypes and accounted for about 1.0-8% of CD8+ T cells. Those dominant clonotypes were again the most abundant among CD3+CD56-NKG2C+ cells in a handful of donors, at about 25-60.1%. Whether the expanded NKG2C-expressing T cell clones were specific for HCMV antigens remained unclear. The study sequenced eight donors, all healthy volunteers chosen at random: three men and five women. HCMV serostatus was determined by detecting HCMV-specific IgG in serum with a commercial ELISA kit. MIGEC was used to demultiplex reads and group reads by UMI, and MiTCR was used to assemble and quantify clonotypes. Only TCR cDNA sequences supported by at least two reads were kept to exclude erroneous sequences. The tcR package was used for downstream repertoire analysis, with clonotypes matched between fractions based on CDR3 nucleotide sequence plus V segment. VDJmatch was used to annotate antigen specificity against VDJdb, with one amino acid substitution in CDR3 allowed.

This TCR was sampled from a woman in her late teens or twenties in good health. This chain is built from TRBV5-1 and TRBJ1-4; the D region possibly corresponds to TRBD1 (5 bases align). The sample comprised CD4+ T cells sorted from blood. The bases read TGCGCCAGCAGCCGGGACGGATATAATGAAAAACTGTTTTTT. This encodes CASSRDGYNEKLFF.